This T cell receptor (beta chain) was sequenced for a study of T-cell memory formation after mild COVID-19 (dated by TCRdb to the early 2020s). Study-wide context: TCR sequence clusters from the two donors were largely donor specific. Longitudinal TCRalpha and TCRbeta repertoire sequencing tracked T-cell clones expanding and contracting after mild COVID-19 in a couple of donors. The cohort comprised two young, previously healthy adult volunteers, one female and one male.

Points on this clonotype: Which antigen it targets is not known. Qualities for individual bases were not recorded, and no much larger clone is one base off.

Points the paper makes about the study in general: Clones contracting from day 15 to 85 had balanced CD4/CD8 phenotypes, while a second wave expanding from day 15 to 37 was biased towards CD4+. SARS-CoV-2 specificity was not confirmed for the second-wave clones peaking on day 37. The study included only a couple of mild cases, and larger cohorts that include severe cases with pre-infection samples were judged to be necessary. Contracting CD4+ clones appeared mostly in the CM and EM memory subsets, whereas CD8+ clones were enriched in EMRA. Some responding clones were detected in pre-infection memory, suggesting pre-existing cross-reactive memory T cells joined the SARS-CoV-2 response.

Ficoll-Paque density gradient centrifugation was the method used to isolate PBMCs. The sequencer listed for this sample is Illumina NovaSeq 6000. TCRalpha and TCRbeta cDNA libraries were built by 5'RACE with constant-segment primers, adding sample barcodes and unique molecular identifiers. Trizol reagent was used to extract RNA from every sample. Libraries were amplified in two PCR steps, with a second sample barcode and Illumina TruSeq adapters added in the second step. Sequencing of libraries was performed on an Illumina NovaSeq with 2 x 150 bp paired-end reads. Per the original workflow: With migec v1.2.7, reads were demultiplexed and then collapsed into UMI-guided consensus sequences. Using mixcr v2.1.11, the UMI consensuses were aligned to TRA and TRB V and J templates and assembled into clonotypes. Expanded or contracted clonotypes were those called significant by both edgeR and NoisET, with noise models trained on biological replicates. edgeR calls used a false discovery rate-adjusted p below 0.01 and a log2 fold-change threshold of 1. As an exploratory analysis of dynamics, max-normalized trajectories of the 1000 most abundant clonotypes were examined by PCA with hierarchical clustering. Separately sequenced CD4+ and CD8+ repertoires were used to assign the CD4 or CD8 phenotype of responding clones. TCRdb passed the public sequencing reads through fastp at Q25 and MiXCR, retaining productive beta sequences. Each entry merges the rows of one CDR3 protein and shows their most common DNA and genes. In this record, the V and J calls reflect TCRdb's handling and not the investigators' own analysis. For this sample the table gives 300,000 to 400,000 distinct CDR3 sequences, of which approximately 16% were detected only once. The ten largest clones capture 20% to 25% of the sample.

The sequenced material came from PBMCs or a T cell subset sorted from them (not recorded which). This receptor was taken from a man aged 18 to 29 who had mild COVID-19 (a few samples of this study predate the infection). The sample titles of this study are shuffled in the database, so cell type and time point are left out; the donor was told from shared clones.

This receptor carries the CDR3 CASSPRGLASEQYF. The DNA is as follows: TGTGCCAGCAGCCCCAGGGGGCTAGCAAGCGAGCAGTACTTC. The rearrangement joined TRBV11-3 to TRBJ2-7, with 8 bases matching TRBD1. Sequences SGHNT (CDR1) and YENEEA (CDR2) are obtained from the germline V gene. The germline V end is reduced by 5 bases and the J end by 6 bases; junction bases left unmatched: 9. The CDR3 runs 14 residues from the cysteine to the phenylalanine. The read is trimmed to its CDR3 DNA, 42 bases read in frame from base 1.